These T cell receptor beta chains were read from a single sample in a study of beta chain features in type 1 diabetes. The protocol was immunoSEQ multiplex PCR, while the TCRdb copy is restricted to in-frame clones and leaves out a portion. The sample carries just over 600,000 clones, roughly 16% recorded once. Sequencing used naive CD4+ T cells from blood. The source is a man aged 18 to 30 in good health. Each CDR3 is given with its conserved first and last residue. A D gene is named only where the DNA matches it firmly. Clone size, where shown, is once, few, many, or a class for clones that have expanded.

TRBJ2-7 | few | - | TRBV28 | CASSPRDNSYEQYF | TGTGCCAGCAGCCCGCGGGACAACTCCTACGAGCAGTACTTC
TRBJ2-7 | - | - | TRBV28 | CASSNPRFAYEQYF | TGTGCCAGCAGTAACCCTCGTTTCGCCTACGAGCAGTACTTC
TRBJ2-3 | - | - | TRBV7-2 | CASSPGTPQYF | TGTGCCAGCAGCCCCGGGACCCCGCAGTATTTT
TRBJ2-5 | - | TRBD2 | TRBV4-1 | CASRLGTSGIGETQYF | TGCGCCAGCAGGCTCGGGACTAGCGGGATAGGGGAGACCCAGTACTTC
TRBJ1-1 | few | TRBD1 | TRBV10-3 | CAISLQGGNTEAFF | TGTGCCATCAGTCTACAGGGGGGGAACACTGAAGCTTTCTTT
TRBJ1-5 | few | - | TRBV2 | CASSGPGPNQPQHF | TGTGCCAGCTCCGGCCCCGGGCCCAATCAGCCCCAGCATTTT
TRBJ2-7 | - | - | TRBV4-3 | CASSQGQGAYEQYF | TGCGCCAGCAGCCAAGGGCAGGGTGCCTACGAGCAGTACTTC
TRBJ1-5 | few | - | TRBV15 | CATSRPGGGRPQHF | TGTGCCACCAGCAGACCAGGTGGCGGCCGGCCCCAGCATTTT
TRBJ1-2 | - | - | TRBV19 | CASSITEGYGYTF | TGTGCCAGTAGTATTACCGAGGGATATGGCTACACCTTC
TRBJ2-2 | - | - | TRBV5-1 | CASSLFRWRTGELFF | TGCGCCAGCAGCTTGTTCCGGTGGCGGACCGGGGAGCTGTTTTTT
TRBJ2-6 | - | - | TRBV7-2 | CASSLGGSGANVLTF | TGTGCCAGCAGCTTAGGAGGATCCGGGGCCAACGTCCTGACTTTC
TRBJ2-5 | few | - | TRBV5-1 | CASSFGKIQETQYF | TGCGCCAGCAGCTTTGGGAAAATCCAAGAGACCCAGTACTTC
TRBJ2-5 | - | - | TRBV15 | CATSRVGAETQYF | TGTGCCACCAGCAGAGTCGGAGCGGAGACCCAGTACTTC
TRBJ2-3 | - | TRBD2 | TRBV7-9 | CASSNPLLAGRSDTQYF | TGTGCCAGCAGCAACCCGCTACTAGCGGGAAGGTCAGATACGCAGTATTTT